A selection of T cell receptor beta chains follows, all from one sample in a study of blood T cell repertoires in COVID-19. TCRdb's table, derived via immunoSEQ multiplex PCR, lists solely in-frame clones and lacks some. The sample includes just under 350,000 clones, roughly 90% of them seen just once. The sample taken for sequencing was peripheral blood. These receptors all stem from a woman aged 70-85 years with COVID-19, enrolled during active disease. The CDR3 runs from the conserved cysteine through the conserved F or W. D genes are given only for firm matches. Clone sizes are given selectively: once, few, many, or a class where the clone is expanded.

j_call v_call d_call clone_size cdr3_aa cdr3_nt
TRBJ2-1 TRBV4-1 NA NA CASSQYRGNPYNEQFF TGCGCCAGCAGCCAATATAGGGGGAATCCCTACAATGAGCAGTTCTTC
TRBJ1-2 TRBV2 TRBD1 NA CASRDRQGSNYGYTF TGTGCCAGCAGGGACCGACAGGGGTCTAACTATGGCTACACCTTC
TRBJ1-1 TRBV7-8 TRBD1 NA CASSLGKGRGYTEAFF TGTGCCAGCAGCTTAGGAAAGGGCAGGGGGTACACTGAAGCTTTCTTT
TRBJ1-2 TRBV21-1 NA NA CASSKYIGGGQGMDGYTF TGTGCCAGCAGCAAATACATAGGAGGGGGACAGGGAATGGATGGCTACACCTTC
TRBJ1-1 TRBV28 NA once CASSLAGSWEAFF TGTGCCAGCAGCCTCGCGGGTTCCTGGGAAGCTTTCTTT
TRBJ1-1 TRBV19 NA NA CASSIAATGDAFF TGTGCCAGTAGTATAGCGGCCACAGGAGATGCTTTCTTT
TRBJ1-2 TRBV5-5 TRBD1 once CASSLAEGQINYGYTF TGTGCCAGCAGCTTGGCCGAGGGACAGATCAACTATGGCTACACCTTC
TRBJ1-3 TRBV11-2 NA NA CASSLGAWGNTIYF TGTGCCAGCAGCTTAGGGGCTTGGGGAAACACCATATATTTT
TRBJ2-7 TRBV4-1 NA NA CASSQPTAINPNEQYF TGCGCCAGCAGCCAACCAACAGCCATCAACCCCAACGAGCAGTACTTC
TRBJ2-7 TRBV6-1 NA NA CASSEQDSEQYF TGTGCCAGCAGTGAACAGGACTCCGAGCAGTACTTC
TRBJ2-5 TRBV4-1 TRBD2 NA CASSQDNYFSGDQETQYF TGCGCCAGCAGCCAAGACAATTATTTTAGCGGGGATCAAGAGACCCAGTACTTC
TRBJ2-3 TRBV4-2 TRBD2 NA CASSQVAGSGGATDTQYF TGTGCCAGCAGCCAAGTCGCCGGAAGCGGGGGGGCCACAGATACGCAGTATTTT
TRBJ1-2 TRBV29-1 NA once CSDTQGFYGYTF TGCAGCGATACCCAGGGATTCTATGGCTACACCTTC
TRBJ1-6 TRBV2 TRBD1 NA CASSTGANSPLHF TGTGCCAGCAGTACAGGGGCTAATTCACCCCTCCACTTT
TRBJ1-4 TRBV29-1 NA NA CSVGGGYEKLFF TGCAGCGTCGGGGGGGGATATGAAAAACTGTTTTTT
TRBJ1-2 TRBV5-6 TRBD1 NA CASSEDRAYGYTF TGTGCCAGCAGCGAGGACAGGGCCTATGGCTACACCTTC
TRBJ2-7 TRBV5-1 NA NA CASSLGNPSRDEQYF TGCGCCAGCAGCTTGGGAAATCCATCGAGGGACGAGCAGTACTTC
TRBJ2-1 TRBV30 NA NA CAWSVLSGGPHNEQFF TGTGCCTGGAGTGTTTTATCTGGCGGGCCTCACAATGAGCAGTTCTTC
TRBJ1-3 TRBV7-2 NA once CASTVTGNTIYF TGTGCCAGCACTGTCACAGGAAACACCATATATTTT
TRBJ1-5 TRBV6-2/TRBV6-3 TRBD1 NA CASSTPGTAERPQHF TGTGCCAGCAGTACCCCTGGGACAGCGGAACGGCCCCAGCATTTT
TRBJ1-2 TRBV19 TRBD1 NA CASSLHRDRGLRFLDGYTF TGTGCCAGTAGTCTTCACCGGGACAGGGGGCTACGTTTTCTGGATGGCTACACCTTC
TRBJ1-2 TRBV5-1 NA NA CASSHTAGADGYTF TGCGCCAGCAGCCACACCGCAGGGGCAGACGGCTACACCTTC
TRBJ2-1 TRBV29-1 NA NA CSVLPLGDNEQFF TGCAGCGTGCTACCTCTAGGGGACAATGAGCAGTTCTTC
TRBJ2-3 TRBV12-2 NA NA CASRFHRLAGATRTDTQYF TGTGCAAGTCGTTTCCATAGACTAGCGGGGGCCACCCGCACAGATACGCAGTATTTT
TRBJ2-5 TRBV2 NA NA CASSEDGGYQETQYF TGTGCCAGCAGTGAAGACGGGGGATACCAAGAGACCCAGTACTTC
TRBJ1-2 TRBV5-1 TRBD1 NA CASSLARGPNYGYTF TGCGCCAGCAGCTTGGCCAGGGGGCCAAACTATGGCTACACCTTC
TRBJ1-1 TRBV7-9 NA NA CASSLAPGNTEAFF TGTGCCAGCAGCTTAGCGCCGGGGAACACTGAAGCTTTCTTT
TRBJ2-2 TRBV2 NA NA CAGRGVEAGELFF TGTGCCGGACGCGGGGTTGAGGCCGGGGAGCTGTTTTTT
TRBJ2-2 TRBV14 NA few CASSLLQGINGELFF TGTGCCAGCAGCCTCTTGCAGGGGATTAACGGGGAGCTGTTTTTT
TRBJ2-6 TRBV2 TRBD1 NA CASSGGTGSGANVLTF TGTGCCAGCAGTGGGGGGACAGGGTCTGGGGCCAACGTCCTGACTTTC
TRBJ1-6 TRBV11-2 NA few CASSLGGREYSPLHF TGTGCCAGCAGCTTAGGAGGCAGGGAATATTCACCCCTCCACTTT
TRBJ2-7 TRBV7-2 NA NA CASSLTPQTSYEQYF TGTGCCAGCAGCTTAACGCCTCAAACTTCCTACGAGCAGTACTTC
TRBJ2-1 TRBV9 TRBD2 NA CASRALAGGVYEQFF TGTGCCAGCAGAGCTCTAGCGGGGGGTGTCTATGAGCAGTTCTTC
TRBJ2-1 TRBV27 NA NA CASSSGDPYNEQFF TGTGCCAGCAGTTCAGGGGATCCCTACAATGAGCAGTTCTTC
TRBJ1-5 TRBV28 TRBD1 NA CASSTIQGGNQPQHF TGTGCCAGCAGTACGATACAGGGGGGCAATCAGCCCCAGCATTTT
TRBJ1-6 TRBV27 TRBD1 NA CASSPWGQGASRRNSPLHF TGTGCCAGCAGCCCCTGGGGACAGGGGGCGTCAAGGCGTAATTCACCCCTCCACTTT
TRBJ2-3 TRBV24-1 TRBD2 NA CATSDRGTSGTDTQYF TGTGCCACCAGTGACCGCGGGACTAGCGGTACAGATACGCAGTATTTT
TRBJ1-4 TRBV1 NA NA CTSSRGQGVNEKLFF TGCACCAGCAGCCGCGGACAGGGCGTGAATGAAAAACTGTTTTTT
TRBJ2-7 TRBV7-2 TRBD2 NA CASQRTSGRYEQYF TGTGCCAGCCAAAGGACTAGCGGGAGATACGAGCAGTACTTC
TRBJ1-2 TRBV30 NA NA CAISLQSYGYTF TGTGCCATAAGTCTACAGAGCTATGGCTACACCTTC
TRBJ2-7 TRBV5-4 TRBD2 NA CASSLFGGASEQYF TGTGCCAGCAGCTTATTCGGGGGGGCATCCGAGCAGTACTTC
TRBJ2-3 TRBV5-1 NA NA CASSWGPPRTDTQYF TGCGCCAGCAGCTGGGGGCCCCCGAGGACAGATACGCAGTATTTT
TRBJ2-7 TRBV9 TRBD2 NA CASSPSGGASYEQYF TGTGCCAGCAGCCCCAGCGGGGGGGCTTCCTACGAGCAGTACTTC
TRBJ1-4 TRBV7-9 TRBD1 once CASSYPGQGFEKLFF TGTGCCAGCAGCTACCCGGGACAGGGTTTTGAAAAACTGTTTTTT
TRBJ2-5 TRBV18 NA NA CASSPGRGQAETQYF TGTGCCAGCTCGCCAGGTCGCGGGCAGGCAGAGACCCAGTACTTC
TRBJ1-5 TRBV6-6 NA NA CASSYSSGGKQPQHF TGTGCCAGCAGTTACTCGTCCGGGGGTAAGCAGCCCCAGCATTTT
TRBJ1-2 TRBV5-6 NA NA CASSAGGETRLSYTF TGTGCCAGCAGCGCGGGCGGGGAGACACGGCTTAGCTACACCTTC
TRBJ1-1 TRBV18 TRBD1 NA CASSPVRGTMNTEAFF TGTGCCAGCTCACCAGTCAGGGGGACGATGAACACTGAAGCTTTCTTT
TRBJ1-1 TRBV19 TRBD1 once CASSMGLDRVPNTEAFF TGTGCCAGTAGTATGGGGCTGGACAGGGTCCCGAACACTGAAGCTTTCTTT